The following is a T cell receptor (beta chain) sequence with its context. This CDR3 contains 15 residues. The germline CDR1 and CDR2 sequences are MGHRA and YSYEKL. The junction had 4 bases not matched to a gene; V was cut back by 2 bases and J by 1 base. A second PCR of about 7 to 11 cycles used a sample-barcoded 5' primer and a J-beta primer mix. With 12 random nucleotides, a template-switch adaptor tagged each individual cDNA molecule. MiXCR, applied by TCRdb to the 5' RACE reads, yields one record per CDR3 protein. The sample includes under 850,000 distinct CDR3 sequences, about 34% seen only once; the top ten take 10% to 15%. The record originates from a study of blood T cells in healthy people across ages. The overall study: About one barcoded TCR beta cDNA was captured per two T cells.

This TCR came from a man younger than 35 in good health. Sequencing was done on a sample of blood. This rearrangement joins TRBV4-1 to TRBJ1-1, with TRBD1 matching over 7 bases. The CDR3 DNA reads TGCGCCAGCAGCCAACCGGACAGGCCGAACACTGAAGCTTTCTTT. It encodes CASSQPDRPNTEAFF.